This entry lists 9 T cell receptor beta chains sequenced from one sample in a study of T cell clones after liver transplantation. Clones were sequenced by immunoSEQ multiplex PCR, and TCRdb holds only the in-frame ones, with some missing. This table holds 80,000 or so clones, about 82% found once. Sequencing used CD4+ T cells from blood, obtained 46 months after liver transplant. These receptors were taken from a human patient who received a liver transplant. Part of the T cells may come from the graft donor.

This chain joins TRBV4-2 and TRBJ1-2, with 10 bases that match TRBD1. Per germline, CDR1 LGHNA and CDR2 YNFKEQ. The CDR3 has 15 residues. V was pared by 8 bases and J by 8 bases, with 14 bases of the junction left unmatched. CDR3 in amino acids: CASCAVGLGQGGYTF. The DNA for the CDR3 is TGTGCCAGCTGTGCTGTCGGATTGGGACAGGGGGGCTACACCTTC.

This clone appeared a few times. The V and J genes are TRBV6-1 and TRBJ2-1; tentative D call: TRBD1 (6 bases). The CDR3 has 13 residues. Germline-derived CDR1 and CDR2 are MNHNS and SASEGT. V lost 3 bases, J lost 4 bases, and 7 bases lay in between. The CDR3 region is CASSDRGYNEQFF. The CDR3 coding sequence is TGTGCCAGCAGTGACAGGGGATACAATGAGCAGTTCTTC.

This clone was seen once. V is TRBV5-5 and J is TRBJ1-5, with D hard to call. V was shortened by 3 bases and J by 3 bases, with 13 bases between the two germline ends. Per the germline V gene, CDR1 is SGHKS and CDR2 is YYEKEE (reference sequence). The CDR3 is made up of 15 amino acids. The CDR3 DNA reads TGTGCCAGCAGCTCCGCTGACGGCCCCAATCAGCCCCAGCATTTT. Its translation is CASSSADGPNQPQHF. The whole variable domain, remainder taken from reference TRBV5-5 and TRBJ1-5, is DAGVTQSPTHLIKTRGQQVTLRCSPISGHKSVSWYQQVLGQGPQFIFQYYEKEERGRGNFPDRFSARQFPNYSSELNVNALLLGDSALYLCASSSADGPNQPQHFGDGTRLSIL.

This rearrangement joins TRBV5-6 to TRBJ1-1, with 8 bases lining up with TRBD1. The CDR3 runs to 15 residues. The trim removed 4 bases at V and 4 bases at J, leaving 9 bases unmatched. Germline V gene sequence: CDR1 SGHDT, CDR2 YYEEEE. CDR3 amino acids: CASSTRQGSGTEAFF. The CDR3, as DNA: TGTGCCAGCAGCACCAGACAGGGGTCGGGCACTGAAGCTTTCTTT.

In this sample, this clone turned up once. This rearrangement joins TRBV27 to TRBJ2-3; 7 bases are a match to TRBD2. Germline V CDR1 and CDR2: MNHEY, SMNVEV (reference sequence). The CDR3 covers 14 residues. The V segment lost 3 bases and the J segment 2 bases; nucleotides outside the gene matches: 2. This CDR3 is CASSFGLDTDTQYF. CDR3 nucleotide sequence: TGTGCCAGCAGTTTCGGACTAGACACAGATACGCAGTATTTT.

The chain links TRBV19 to TRBJ2-1; D gene uncertain. Germline V gives CDR1 LNHDA, CDR2 SQIVND (reference sequence). The CDR3 extends over 14 amino acids. Trimming removed 4 bases at V and 9 bases at J, with 16 bases between. This CDR3 reads CASSTRVRSAEQFF. The CDR3 DNA sequence: TGTGCCAGTAGTACTCGGGTTAGGTCGGCTGAGCAGTTCTTC.

The chain is built from TRBV7-2 and TRBJ1-2; weak D call: TRBD1 (5 bases). The germline gives CDR1 SGHTA, CDR2 FQGNSA. This CDR3 is built from 17 residues. Trimming stripped 2 bases from V and 0 bases from J, with 16 bases between. The CDR3 loop reads CASSLMGGTWSNYGYTF. Written as DNA, the CDR3 is TGTGCCAGCAGCTTAATGGGGGGGACTTGGTCTAACTATGGCTACACCTTC. The whole variable domain, remainder taken from reference TRBV7-2 and TRBJ1-2, is GAGVSQSPSNKVTEKGKDVELRCDPISGHTALYWYRQSLGQGLEFLIYFQGNSAPDKSGLPSDRFSAERTGGSVSTLTIQRTQQEDSAVYLCASSLMGGTWSNYGYTFGSGTRLTVV.

V usage is TRBV6-1 and J usage is TRBJ1-2; D gene unclear. Germline V gives CDR1 MNHNS, CDR2 SASEGT. Trimming removed 2 bases at V and 7 bases at J, with 20 bases between. CDR3 size: 16 residues. CDR3 sequence reads: CASSEPRSNGPGGYTF. The CDR3 DNA reads TGTGCCAGCAGTGAACCTCGGTCTAATGGCCCGGGTGGCTACACCTTC.

This chain uses TRBV5-1 with TRBJ2-2, with a weak D call TRBD2 (6 bases). This CDR3 has 15 residues. The V end lost 3 bases, the J end lost 5 bases, and 14 bases lay between the germline ends. Germline V gene lookup returns CDR1 SGHRS and CDR2 YFSETQ. The CDR3 here is CASSYREMGTGELFF. DNA of the CDR3: TGCGCCAGCAGCTACCGGGAGATGGGAACCGGGGAGCTGTTTTTT.